The 2 T cell receptor beta chains below all came from one sample that was sequenced in a study of shared clonotypes between healthy human individuals. The method was immunoSEQ multiplex PCR; TCRdb's version includes in-frame clones alone and lacks a portion of them. This sample has hundreds of thousands of clones; more than 70% occur once, and the top ten carry approximately 2%. The specimen sequenced was memory CD4+ T cells sorted from blood. Stated subset: CD45RA-negative fraction. The receptors stem from a woman in her twenties or thirties in good health.

The V gene is TRBV28, the J gene TRBJ1-5; D is unresolved. The germline gives CDR1 MDHEN, CDR2 SYDVKM. The CDR3 is 14 residues long. Trimming removed 6 bases from V and 6 bases from J, with 15 bases in between. Here the CDR3 reads CASSYPHGSQPQHF. CDR3 nucleotides: TGTGCCAGCAGCTACCCCCACGGGTCTCAGCCCCAGCATTTT.

Concerning this clone itself: Distinct nucleotide sequences in the sample also encode this CDR3. This rearrangement joins TRBV7-9 to TRBJ1-2; D is uncertain. V gave up 0 bases and J gave up 5 bases, with 4 bases separating them. In germline, CDR1 is SEHNR, CDR2 FQNEAQ (reference sequence). CDR3 length equals 12 residues. The CDR3 DNA is TGTGCCAGCAGCTTAGCGGGTTATGGCTACACCTTC. The encoded protein is CASSLAGYGYTF.